Listed below are T cell receptor beta chains from one sample, sequenced in a study of CD8 T cells in ankylosing spondylitis. One entry per CDR3 protein results from TCRdb running MiXCR on the 5' RACE reads. The sample lists about 220,000 distinct CDR3 sequences, approximately 20% occurring once. Specimen: blood, either unsorted or a sorted T cell fraction (not recorded which). All receptors come from a male donor with ankylosing spondylitis. The CDR3 runs from the conserved cysteine through the conserved F or W. A D gene is named only where the DNA matches it firmly. Clone size is stated in some rows and not others, as once, few, many or a class when expanded.

j_call,d_call,clone_size,v_call,cdr3_aa,cdr3_nt
TRBJ1-2,.,.,TRBV7-9,CASSPSWGNYGYTF,TGTGCCAGCAGTCCCTCGTGGGGTAACTATGGCTACACCTTC
TRBJ2-1,.,.,TRBV12-3/TRBV12-4,CASSLAGMQFF,TGTGCCAGCAGTTTAGCAGGGATGCAGTTCTTC
TRBJ2-1,.,.,TRBV7-6,CASSLDRDHNEQFF,TGTGCCAGCAGCTTAGACAGGGACCACAATGAGCAGTTCTTC
TRBJ2-7,.,.,TRBV7-8,CASSLDSEQYF,TGTGCCAGCAGCCTGGACAGCGAGCAGTACTTC
TRBJ2-5,.,.,TRBV7-4,CASRAQEEETQYF,TGTGCCAGCAGGGCCCAGGAGGAAGAGACCCAGTACTTC
TRBJ2-3,TRBD2,.,TRBV12-3/TRBV12-4,CASSSDRGGHDTQYF,TGTGCCAGCAGTTCGGACCGGGGGGGCCATGATACGCAGTATTTT
TRBJ2-2,.,many,TRBV4-1,CASSRSPTGELFF,TGCGCCAGCAGCCGCTCTCCGACCGGGGAGCTGTTTTTT
TRBJ2-3,.,.,TRBV7-9,CASSTPGRVDTQYF,TGTGCCAGCAGCACACCTGGAAGGGTAGATACGCAGTATTTT
TRBJ2-1,.,.,TRBV10-3,CAISGETYNEQFF,TGTGCCATCTCCGGGGAAACCTACAATGAGCAGTTCTTC
TRBJ2-1,.,.,TRBV5-6,CASSLEGWTRSYNEQFF,TGTGCCAGCAGCTTGGAGGGGTGGACAAGGTCCTACAATGAGCAGTTCTTC
TRBJ2-2,.,few,TRBV10-2,CASRWGNTGELFF,TGCGCCAGCAGGTGGGGGAACACCGGGGAGCTGTTTTTT
TRBJ1-2,.,few,TRBV28,CASSPSGIGGYGYTF,TGTGCCAGCAGTCCATCCGGCATAGGGGGCTATGGCTACACCTTC
TRBJ2-5,.,.,TRBV10-3,CAIKADRDLSSGEKETQYF,TGTGCCATCAAAGCCGACAGGGACCTTTCTAGCGGCGAGAAGGAGACCCAGTACTTC
TRBJ1-1,TRBD1,few,TRBV2,CAQHGTGFMNTEAFF,TGTGCCCAGCACGGGACAGGGTTCATGAACACTGAAGCTTTCTTT
TRBJ2-1,.,.,TRBV5-6,CASSLGQGRENEQFF,TGTGCCAGCAGCTTGGGTCAAGGGCGCGAGAATGAGCAGTTCTTC
TRBJ2-5,TRBD2,.,TRBV14,CASSPSVGAGGETQYF,TGTGCCAGCAGCCCCTCCGTAGGAGCGGGAGGAGAGACCCAGTACTTC
TRBJ2-3,TRBD2,few,TRBV27,CASSSLLAGGTDTQYF,TGTGCCAGCAGTTCCCTACTAGCGGGGGGCACAGATACGCAGTATTTT
TRBJ2-1,.,.,TRBV20-1,CSAREIGGSSYNEQFF,TGCAGTGCTAGAGAAATAGGCGGATCCTCCTACAATGAGCAGTTCTTC
TRBJ2-1,.,few,TRBV5-1,CASSLWESDYNEQFF,TGCGCCAGCAGCTTGTGGGAGAGTGACTACAATGAGCAGTTCTTC
TRBJ1-6,.,.,TRBV5-6,CASSLTGYNSPLHF,TGTGCCAGCAGCTTGACAGGGTATAATTCACCCCTCCACTTT
TRBJ1-4,.,many,TRBV4-1,CASSQFPQGENEKLFF,TGCGCCAGCAGCCAATTTCCACAGGGAGAGAATGAAAAACTGTTTTTT
TRBJ2-1,TRBD2,many,TRBV29-1,CSVEEWEASGRADNEQFF,TGCAGCGTTGAAGAGTGGGAGGCTAGCGGGAGGGCTGACAATGAGCAGTTCTTC
TRBJ2-1,TRBD2,.,TRBV4-3,CASSQEIILAGGYEQFF,TGCGCCAGCAGCCAAGAGATTATCCTAGCGGGGGGCTATGAGCAGTTCTTC
TRBJ1-5,.,many,TRBV12-3/TRBV12-4,CASSLGGGPGNQPQHF,TGTGCCAGCAGTTTAGGTGGCGGGCCGGGGAATCAGCCCCAGCATTTT
TRBJ1-2,.,.,TRBV27,CASSISPLYGYTF,TGTGCCAGCAGTATCAGTCCCCTCTATGGCTACACCTTC